The rows below give T cell receptor beta chains drawn from one sample of a study of tumor and adjacent non-tumor tissue in lung cancer. In TCRdb, the multiplex PCR reads were re-called with MiXCR into one record per CDR3 protein. Counted here are about 200,000 distinct CDR3 sequences, around 71% occurring once; the ten biggest clones make up 20% to 25%. Sequencing was performed on lung tumor tissue. The receptor set was obtained from a man in his sixties with non-small cell lung cancer. Each CDR3 is given with its conserved first and last residue. A D gene is named only where the DNA matches it firmly. For some rows the clone size is stated as once, few or many, or as a class when expanded; others skip it.

CDR3nt: TGTGCCAGCAATGACTCCAGCACTGATACGCAGTATTTT
CDR3aa: CASNDSSTDTQYF
j_gene: TRBJ2-3
abundance: .
v_gene: TRBV6-4
len: 13
d_gene: .

CDR3nt: TGCAGTGTTCCTACAGTAGGCTATGGCTACACCTTC
CDR3aa: CSVPTVGYGYTF
j_gene: TRBJ1-2
abundance: .
v_gene: TRBV20-1
len: 12
d_gene: .

CDR3nt: TGTGCCAGCAGCTTAGAACCGAACTATGGCTACACCTTC
CDR3aa: CASSLEPNYGYTF
j_gene: TRBJ1-2
abundance: .
v_gene: TRBV7-6
len: 13
d_gene: .

CDR3nt: TGCAGTGCGGAATCGGGACTGGCGGGACCCAGATACGAGCAGTACTTC
CDR3aa: CSAESGLAGPRYEQYF
j_gene: TRBJ2-7
abundance: .
v_gene: TRBV20-1
len: 16
d_gene: .

CDR3nt: TGCAGTGTTAGTGTCGACGGATATACAGGTACGCAGTATTTT
CDR3aa: CSVSVDGYTGTQYF
j_gene: TRBJ2-3
abundance: .
v_gene: TRBV20-1
len: 14
d_gene: .

CDR3nt: TGTGCCACCAGCCTATTTGGGATCCAAGAGACCCAGTACTTC
CDR3aa: CATSLFGIQETQYF
j_gene: TRBJ2-5
abundance: .
v_gene: TRBV14
len: 14
d_gene: .

CDR3nt: TGTGCCAGCAGCCTCCGGCCAGAGGGTGAAATGAACACTGAAGCTTTCTTT
CDR3aa: CASSLRPEGEMNTEAFF
j_gene: TRBJ1-1
abundance: .
v_gene: TRBV4-2
len: 17
d_gene: .

CDR3nt: TGTGCCAGCAGCCCGGACACGGTCTATGGCTACACCTTC
CDR3aa: CASSPDTVYGYTF
j_gene: TRBJ1-2
abundance: few
v_gene: TRBV12-3/TRBV12-4
len: 13
d_gene: .

CDR3nt: TGTGCCAGCAGTCAGCAGGGGGTTAGCAATCAGCCCCAGCATTTT
CDR3aa: CASSQQGVSNQPQHF
j_gene: TRBJ1-5
abundance: many
v_gene: TRBV12-3/TRBV12-4
len: 15
d_gene: TRBD1

CDR3nt: TGTGCCAGCAGTTGGAACAGGGACACTGAAGCTTTCTTT
CDR3aa: CASSWNRDTEAFF
j_gene: TRBJ1-1
abundance: many
v_gene: TRBV6-2/TRBV6-3
len: 13
d_gene: .

CDR3nt: TGCGCCAGCAGCCATGAATGGCTAGCGGGAGCGTACGGGCAGTACTTC
CDR3aa: CASSHEWLAGAYGQYF
j_gene: TRBJ2-7
abundance: .
v_gene: TRBV4-3
len: 16
d_gene: TRBD2

CDR3nt: TGTGCCAGAAGTTGGGTCCCGGTGAACACTGAAGCTTTCTTT
CDR3aa: CARSWVPVNTEAFF
j_gene: TRBJ1-1
abundance: once
v_gene: TRBV12-3/TRBV12-4
len: 14
d_gene: .

CDR3nt: TGTGCCATCAGTTCAGTGGTTGGCGGGCATTACAATGAGCAGTTCTTC
CDR3aa: CAISSVVGGHYNEQFF
j_gene: TRBJ2-1
abundance: .
v_gene: TRBV10-3
len: 16
d_gene: .

CDR3nt: TGCGCCAGCAGCTTCATCCCACCCAGGGAGGGTACGCAGTATTTT
CDR3aa: CASSFIPPREGTQYF
j_gene: TRBJ2-3
abundance: .
v_gene: TRBV5-1
len: 15
d_gene: TRBD2

CDR3nt: TGCAATGCTGGGGGGCCGGGCGCCGGGCCCTCCTACAATGAGCAGTTCTTC
CDR3aa: CNAGGPGAGPSYNEQFF
j_gene: TRBJ2-1
abundance: .
v_gene: TRBV20-1
len: 17
d_gene: .

CDR3nt: TGTGCCAGCAGTCTCGGACTAGCGGGAGAGACCCAGTACTTC
CDR3aa: CASSLGLAGETQYF
j_gene: TRBJ2-5
abundance: .
v_gene: TRBV7-9
len: 14
d_gene: TRBD2

CDR3nt: TGCGCCAGCAGCCAAGATCACAGGTGGGGGTATGGCTACACCTTC
CDR3aa: CASSQDHRWGYGYTF
j_gene: TRBJ1-2
abundance: many
v_gene: TRBV4-1
len: 15
d_gene: .

CDR3nt: TGTGCCAGCAACTTATACCCCACGGACGCGTCTAAGCCACCTCTCCACTTT
CDR3aa: CASNLYPTDASKPPLHF
j_gene: TRBJ1-6
abundance: once
v_gene: TRBV11-2
len: 17
d_gene: .